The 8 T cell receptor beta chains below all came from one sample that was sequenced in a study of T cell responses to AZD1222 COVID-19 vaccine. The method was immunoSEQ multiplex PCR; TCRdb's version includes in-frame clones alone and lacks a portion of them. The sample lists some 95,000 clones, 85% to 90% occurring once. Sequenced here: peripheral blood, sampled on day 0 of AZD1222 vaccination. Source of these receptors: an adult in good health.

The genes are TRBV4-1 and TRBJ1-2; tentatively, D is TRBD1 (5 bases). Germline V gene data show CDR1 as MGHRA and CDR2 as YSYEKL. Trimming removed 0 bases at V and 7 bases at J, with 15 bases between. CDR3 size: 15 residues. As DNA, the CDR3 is TGCGCCAGCAGCCAAGAGGGTGCCGGGGGTGGTGGCTACACCTTC. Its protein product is CASSQEGAGGGGYTF.

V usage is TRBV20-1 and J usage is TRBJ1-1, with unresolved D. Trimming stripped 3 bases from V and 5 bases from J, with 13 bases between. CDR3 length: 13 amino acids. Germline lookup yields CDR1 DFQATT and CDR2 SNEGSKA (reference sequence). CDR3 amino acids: CSASSQYGTEAFF. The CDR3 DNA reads TGCAGTGCTAGTAGTCAATATGGGACTGAAGCTTTCTTT.

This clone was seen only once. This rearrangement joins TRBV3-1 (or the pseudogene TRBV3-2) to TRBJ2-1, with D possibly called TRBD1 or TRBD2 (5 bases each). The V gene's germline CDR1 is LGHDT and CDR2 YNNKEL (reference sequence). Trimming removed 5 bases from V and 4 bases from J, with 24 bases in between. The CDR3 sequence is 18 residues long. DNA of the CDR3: TGTGCCAGCAGCTCCAATCGCCTCAGGGATAGGGAGTACAATGAGCAGTTCTTC. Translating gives CASSSNRLRDREYNEQFF.

DNA for the CDR3: TGTGCCATCAGTGACAGTGCCTCCACCCCTAATTCACCCCTCCACTTT. It codes for CAISDSASTPNSPLHF. V usage is TRBV10-3 and J usage is TRBJ1-6; D is undetermined. Germline CDR1 is ENHRY and CDR2 is SYGVKD. The CDR3 is 16 residues long. V dropped 3 bases and J dropped 6 bases, with 15 bases sitting between them.

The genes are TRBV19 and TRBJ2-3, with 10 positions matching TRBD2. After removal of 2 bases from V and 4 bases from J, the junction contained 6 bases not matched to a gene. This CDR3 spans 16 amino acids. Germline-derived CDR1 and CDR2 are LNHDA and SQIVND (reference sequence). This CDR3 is CASSISSSGGPDTQYF. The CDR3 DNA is TGTGCCAGTAGTATAAGTTCTAGCGGGGGCCCAGATACGCAGTATTTT.

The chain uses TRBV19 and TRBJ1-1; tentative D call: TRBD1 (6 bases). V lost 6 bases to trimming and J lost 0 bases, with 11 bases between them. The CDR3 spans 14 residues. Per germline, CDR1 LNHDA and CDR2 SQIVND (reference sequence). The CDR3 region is CASRLGGLNTEAFF. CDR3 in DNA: TGTGCCAGTAGACTAGGGGGTCTGAACACTGAAGCTTTCTTT.

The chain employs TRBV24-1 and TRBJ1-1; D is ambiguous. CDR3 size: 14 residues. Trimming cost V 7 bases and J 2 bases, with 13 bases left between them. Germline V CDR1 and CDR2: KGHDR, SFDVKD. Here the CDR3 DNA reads TGTGCCACCAGGCCGACCGGAGGAAACACTGAAGCTTTCTTT. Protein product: CATRPTGGNTEAFF.

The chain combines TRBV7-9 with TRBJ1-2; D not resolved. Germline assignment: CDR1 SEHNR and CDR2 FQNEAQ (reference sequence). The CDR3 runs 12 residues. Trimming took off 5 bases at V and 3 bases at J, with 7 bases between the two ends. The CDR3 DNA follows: TGTGCCAGCAGCCACCAGCACTATGGCTACACCTTC. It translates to CASSHQHYGYTF. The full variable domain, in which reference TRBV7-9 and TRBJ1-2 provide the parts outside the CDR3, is DTGVSQNPRHKITKRGQNVTFRCDPISEHNRLYWYRQTLGQGPEFLTYFQNEAQLEKSRLLSDRFSAERPKGSFSTLEIQRTEQGDSAMYLCASSHQHYGYTFGSGTRLTVV.